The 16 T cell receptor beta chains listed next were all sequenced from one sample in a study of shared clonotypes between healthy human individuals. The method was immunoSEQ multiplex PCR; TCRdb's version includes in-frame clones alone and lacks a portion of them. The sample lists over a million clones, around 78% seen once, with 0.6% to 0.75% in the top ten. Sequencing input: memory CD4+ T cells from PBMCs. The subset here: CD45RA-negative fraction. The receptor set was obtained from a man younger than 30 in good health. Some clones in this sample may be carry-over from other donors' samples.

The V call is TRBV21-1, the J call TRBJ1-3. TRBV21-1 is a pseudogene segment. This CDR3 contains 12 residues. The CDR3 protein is CASSHRPNTIYF. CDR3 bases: TGTGCCAGCAGCCACCGACCAAACACCATATATTTT.

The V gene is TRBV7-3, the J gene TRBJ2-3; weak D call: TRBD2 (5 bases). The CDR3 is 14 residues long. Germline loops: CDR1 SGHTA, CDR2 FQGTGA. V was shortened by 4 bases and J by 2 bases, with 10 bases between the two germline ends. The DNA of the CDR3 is TGTGCCAGCAGCTCCCGGGAACCCACAGATACGCAGTATTTT. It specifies CASSSREPTDTQYF.

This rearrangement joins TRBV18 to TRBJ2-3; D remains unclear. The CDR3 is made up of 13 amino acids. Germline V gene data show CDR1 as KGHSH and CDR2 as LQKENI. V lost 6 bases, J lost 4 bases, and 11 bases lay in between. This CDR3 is CASSPWSADTQYF. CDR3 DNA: TGTGCCAGCTCCCCTTGGAGTGCAGATACGCAGTATTTT. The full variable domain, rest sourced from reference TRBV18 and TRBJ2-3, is NAGVMQNPRHLVRRRGQEARLRCSPMKGHSHVYWYRQLPEEGLKFMVYLQKENIIDESGMPKERFSAEFPKEGPSILRIQQVVRGDSAAYFCASSPWSADTQYFGPGTRLTVL.

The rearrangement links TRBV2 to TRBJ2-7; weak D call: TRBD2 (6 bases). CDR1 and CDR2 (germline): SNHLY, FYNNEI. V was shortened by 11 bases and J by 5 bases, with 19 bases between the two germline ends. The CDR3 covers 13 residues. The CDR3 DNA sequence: TGTGCCGGCGCCCGGTCGGAGGGTAACGAGCAGTACTTC. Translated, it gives CAGARSEGNEQYF.

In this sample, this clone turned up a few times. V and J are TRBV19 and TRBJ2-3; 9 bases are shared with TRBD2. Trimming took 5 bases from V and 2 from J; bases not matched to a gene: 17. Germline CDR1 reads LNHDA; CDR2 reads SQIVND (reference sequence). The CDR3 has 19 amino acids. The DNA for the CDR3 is TGTGCCAGTAGTCAAGGACTAGCGCTTATCACGGACTACACAGATACGCAGTATTTT. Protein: CASSQGLALITDYTDTQYF.

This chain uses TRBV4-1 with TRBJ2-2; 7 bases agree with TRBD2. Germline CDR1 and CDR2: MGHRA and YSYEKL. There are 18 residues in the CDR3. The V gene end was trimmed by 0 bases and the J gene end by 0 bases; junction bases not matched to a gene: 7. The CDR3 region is CASSQDPPLATNTGELFF. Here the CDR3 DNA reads TGCGCCAGCAGCCAAGATCCCCCACTAGCGACGAACACCGGGGAGCTGTTTTTT.

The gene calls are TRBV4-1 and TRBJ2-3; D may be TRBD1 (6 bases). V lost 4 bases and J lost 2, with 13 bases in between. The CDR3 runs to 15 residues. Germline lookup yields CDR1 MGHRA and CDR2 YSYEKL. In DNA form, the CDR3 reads TGCGCCAGCAGCCCTAGACAGGTACACACAGATACGCAGTATTTT. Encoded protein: CASSPRQVHTDTQYF.

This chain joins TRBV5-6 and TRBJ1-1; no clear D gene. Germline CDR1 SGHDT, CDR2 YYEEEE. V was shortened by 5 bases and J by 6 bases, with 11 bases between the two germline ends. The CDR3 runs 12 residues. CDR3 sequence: CASRSGLAEAFF. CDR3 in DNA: TGTGCCAGCAGGTCTGGGCTGGCTGAAGCTTTCTTT.

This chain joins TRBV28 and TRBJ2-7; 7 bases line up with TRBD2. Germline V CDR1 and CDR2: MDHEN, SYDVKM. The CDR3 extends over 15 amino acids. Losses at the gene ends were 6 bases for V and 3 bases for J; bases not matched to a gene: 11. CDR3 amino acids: CASSRAEGGDYEQYF. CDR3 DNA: TGTGCCAGCAGCCGTGCGGAGGGAGGGGACTACGAGCAGTACTTC.

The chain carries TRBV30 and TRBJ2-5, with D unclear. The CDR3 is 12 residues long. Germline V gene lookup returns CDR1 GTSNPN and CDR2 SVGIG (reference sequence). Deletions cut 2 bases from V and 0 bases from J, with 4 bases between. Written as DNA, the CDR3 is TGTGCCTGGAGTCAGAACCAAGAGACCCAGTACTTC. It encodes CAWSQNQETQYF.

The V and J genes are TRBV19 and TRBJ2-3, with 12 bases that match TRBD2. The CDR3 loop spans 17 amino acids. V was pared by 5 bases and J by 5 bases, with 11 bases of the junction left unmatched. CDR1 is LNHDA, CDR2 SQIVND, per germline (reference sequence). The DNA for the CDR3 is TGTGCCAGTAGTCTCTTCTTTCTAGCGGGAGGGCAAGATACGCAGTATTTT. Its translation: CASSLFFLAGGQDTQYF.

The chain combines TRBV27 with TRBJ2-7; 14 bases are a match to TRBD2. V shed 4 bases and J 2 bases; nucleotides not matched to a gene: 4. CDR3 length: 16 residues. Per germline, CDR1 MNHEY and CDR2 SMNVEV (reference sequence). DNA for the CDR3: TGTGCCAGCAGTTCAGGGACTAGCGGGAGACCCTACGAGCAGTACTTC. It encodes CASSSGTSGRPYEQYF.

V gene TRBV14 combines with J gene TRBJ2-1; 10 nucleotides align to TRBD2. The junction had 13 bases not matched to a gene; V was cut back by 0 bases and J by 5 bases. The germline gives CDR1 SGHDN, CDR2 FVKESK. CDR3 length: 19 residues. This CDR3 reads CASSQDTLAGFLGHNEQFF. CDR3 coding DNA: TGTGCCAGCAGCCAAGATACACTAGCGGGATTTCTGGGGCACAATGAGCAGTTCTTC.

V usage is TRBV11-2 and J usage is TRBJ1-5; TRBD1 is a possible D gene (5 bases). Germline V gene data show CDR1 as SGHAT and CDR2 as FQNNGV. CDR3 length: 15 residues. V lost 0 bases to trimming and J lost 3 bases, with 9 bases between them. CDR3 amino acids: CASSLDGGDNQPQHF. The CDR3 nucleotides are TGTGCCAGCAGCTTAGATGGGGGGGACAATCAGCCCCAGCATTTT.

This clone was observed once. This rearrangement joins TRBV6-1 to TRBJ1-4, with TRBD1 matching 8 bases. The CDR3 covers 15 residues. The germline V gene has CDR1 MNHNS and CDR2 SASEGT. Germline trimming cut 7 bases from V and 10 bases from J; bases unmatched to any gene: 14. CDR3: CASTFYGTGAAKLFF. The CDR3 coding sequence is TGTGCCAGCACCTTTTACGGGACAGGTGCTGCAAAACTGTTTTTT.

CDR3 nucleotides: TGTGCCAGCAGTTCTGCGAGCCCGGGGAGGTTTCATACCTATGGCTACACCTTC. It encodes CASSSASPGRFHTYGYTF. J is TRBJ1-2 and V is TRBV28; D is unclear. V lost 4 bases and J 4 bases, leaving 25 bases between the germline ends. This CDR3 has 18 residues. Germline CDR1 reads MDHEN; CDR2 reads SYDVKM.